The 2 T cell receptor beta chains reported below all come from one sample, sequenced in a study of blood T cell repertoires in COVID-19. Produced via immunoSEQ multiplex PCR; TCRdb's table is partial and in-frame only. The table has about 62,000 clones, 92% seen once. The source material was peripheral blood. The receptor set was obtained from a human donor in a cohort sampled during active COVID-19.

This sequence joins TRBV19 and TRBJ2-7, with TRBD2 identical over 11 bases. CDR1 and CDR2 from the germline V gene are LNHDA and SQIVND (reference sequence). With V trimmed by 3 bases and J by 6 bases, 7 bases remained unmatched. The CDR3 has 15 residues. The CDR3 region is CASSIGLAGGLEQYF. CDR3 bases: TGTGCCAGTAGTATCGGCCTAGCGGGAGGTCTCGAGCAGTACTTC.

This chain links TRBV6-2 or TRBV6-3 with TRBJ2-3; D may be TRBD2 (6 bases). Germline CDR1 reads MNHEY; CDR2 reads SVGEGT. V lost 0 bases, J lost 8 bases, and 12 bases lay in between. There are 14 residues in the CDR3. CDR3 coding DNA: TGTGCCAGCAGTTACTCGACGGTGGAGGGTACGCAGTATTTT. Translating it yields CASSYSTVEGTQYF.